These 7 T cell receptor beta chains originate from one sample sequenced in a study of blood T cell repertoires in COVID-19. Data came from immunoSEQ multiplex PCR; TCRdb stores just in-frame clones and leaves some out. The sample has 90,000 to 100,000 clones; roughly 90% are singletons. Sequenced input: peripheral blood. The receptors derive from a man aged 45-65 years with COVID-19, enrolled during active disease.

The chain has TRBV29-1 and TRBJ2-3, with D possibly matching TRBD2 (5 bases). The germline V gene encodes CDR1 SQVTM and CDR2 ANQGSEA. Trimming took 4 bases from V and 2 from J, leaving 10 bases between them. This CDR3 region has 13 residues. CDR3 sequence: CSVGGSFTDTQYF. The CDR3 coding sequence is TGCAGCGTTGGCGGGTCCTTCACAGATACGCAGTATTTT.

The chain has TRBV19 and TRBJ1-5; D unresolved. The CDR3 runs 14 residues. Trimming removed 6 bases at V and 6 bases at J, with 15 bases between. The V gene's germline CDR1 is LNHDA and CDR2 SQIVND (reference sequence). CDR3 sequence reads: CASRPVQEGQPQHF. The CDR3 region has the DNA TGTGCCAGTAGGCCGGTACAAGAGGGTCAGCCCCAGCATTTT.

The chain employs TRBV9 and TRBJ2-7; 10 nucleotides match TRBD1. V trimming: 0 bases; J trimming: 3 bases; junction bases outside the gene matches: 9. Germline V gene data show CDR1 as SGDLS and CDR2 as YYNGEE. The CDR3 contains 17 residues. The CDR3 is CASSVAPDRGGNYEQYF. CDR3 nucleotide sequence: TGTGCCAGCAGCGTAGCCCCGGACAGGGGGGGGAACTACGAGCAGTACTTC.

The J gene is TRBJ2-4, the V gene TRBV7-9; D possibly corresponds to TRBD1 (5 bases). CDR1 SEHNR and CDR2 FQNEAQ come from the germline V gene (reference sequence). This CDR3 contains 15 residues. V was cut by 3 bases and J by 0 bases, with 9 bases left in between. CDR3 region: CASSFDSLAKNIQYF. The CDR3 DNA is TGTGCCAGCAGCTTTGACAGTCTAGCCAAAAACATTCAGTACTTC.

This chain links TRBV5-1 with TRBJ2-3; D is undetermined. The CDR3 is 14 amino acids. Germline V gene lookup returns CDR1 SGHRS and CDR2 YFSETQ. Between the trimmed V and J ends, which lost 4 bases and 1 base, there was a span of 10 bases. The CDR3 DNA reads TGCGCCAGCAGCCCCTCGGCGGGCACAGATACGCAGTATTTT. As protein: CASSPSAGTDTQYF. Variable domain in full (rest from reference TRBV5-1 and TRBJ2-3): KAGVTQTPRYLIKTRGQQVTLSCSPISGHRSVSWYQQTPGQGLQFLFEYFSETQRNKGNFPGRFSGRQFSNSRSEMNVSTLELGDSALYLCASSPSAGTDTQYFGPGTRLTVL.

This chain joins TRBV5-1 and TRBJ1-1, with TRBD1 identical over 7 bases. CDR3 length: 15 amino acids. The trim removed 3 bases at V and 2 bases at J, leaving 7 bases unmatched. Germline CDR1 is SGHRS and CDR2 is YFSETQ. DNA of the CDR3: TGCGCCAGCAGCTCGGGACAGAACCTAAACACTGAAGCTTTCTTT. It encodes CASSSGQNLNTEAFF.

The chain's CDR3 is CASKTGTGSGELFF. For the CDR3, the DNA is TGTGCCAGCAAAACCGGGACAGGGAGCGGGGAGCTGTTTTTT. The chain couples TRBV2 to TRBJ2-2; 9 bases are shared with TRBD1. V lost 7 bases and J lost 7; bases outside the gene matches: 7. CDR3 length: 14 amino acids. Germline V gene data show CDR1 as SNHLY and CDR2 as FYNNEI.